The 29 T cell receptor beta chains in this list originate from one sample, sequenced in a study of CD8 T cell repertoires and HIV-1 epitope variants. Which antigens these TCRs recognize remains unknown. Only in-frame clones appear in the TCRdb table, and some are missing; sequencing was by immunoSEQ multiplex PCR. The table has a few thousand clones, roughly 69% seen once; the top ten hold around 40%. The material sequenced was cultured CD8+ T cells derived from PBMCs. Receptors originate from a male donor with HIV.

This clone was picked up a small number of times. The genes are TRBV5-1 and TRBJ1-1, with a tentative D call TRBD1 (5 bases). The CDR3 extends over 13 amino acids. Germline V gene sequence: CDR1 SGHRS, CDR2 YFSETQ. V was cut by 4 bases and J by 5 bases, with 12 bases left in between. The CDR3 coding sequence is TGCGCCAGCAGCCCCTTGGAGGGGACTGAAGCTTTCTTT. Its translation is CASSPLEGTEAFF.

The rearrangement links TRBV7-3 to TRBJ2-7; TRBD1 matches at 7 bases. With V trimmed by 3 bases and J by 7 bases, 9 bases remained unmatched. The CDR3 is 14 amino acids. Germline CDR1 and CDR2: SGHTA and FQGTGA. For the CDR3, the DNA is TGTGCCAGCAGCTTGGGACAGTACCTTCGTGAGCAGTACTTC. Its translation: CASSLGQYLREQYF.

The rearrangement links TRBV9 to TRBJ2-7; D is undetermined. Germline CDR1 and CDR2: SGDLS and YYNGEE. Deletions cut 4 bases from V and 1 base from J, with 3 bases between. The CDR3 runs to 11 residues. CDR3 sequence: CASSSSYEQYF. CDR3 in DNA: TGTGCCAGCAGCTCATCCTACGAGCAGTACTTC.

The chain links TRBV19 to TRBJ2-7, with a tentative D call TRBD1 (6 bases). The CDR3 runs 15 residues. Germline CDR1 and CDR2: LNHDA and SQIVND (reference sequence). Trimming cost V 3 bases and J 2 bases, with 14 bases left between them. Here the CDR3 DNA reads TGTGCCAGTAGTATTTTCTCCCAGGGGACCTACGAGCAGTACTTC. Amino acids: CASSIFSQGTYEQYF. The whole variable domain, filled in from reference TRBV19 and TRBJ2-7, reads DGGITQSPKYLFRKEGQNVTLSCEQNLNHDAMYWYRQDPGQGLRLIYYSQIVNDFQKGDIAEGYSVSREKKESFPLTVTSAQKNPTAFYLCASSIFSQGTYEQYFGPGTRLTVT.

V gene TRBV19 combines with J gene TRBJ1-2, with D possibly TRBD1 on 5 matching bases. CDR1 and CDR2 (germline): LNHDA, SQIVND (reference sequence). The CDR3 runs to 11 residues. V was cut by 9 bases and J by 4 bases, with 9 bases left in between. CDR3 nucleotides: TGTGCCAGCTCTCAGGGCTATGGCTACACCTTC. Its translation is CASSQGYGYTF. Complete variable domain (other parts from reference TRBV19 and TRBJ1-2): DGGITQSPKYLFRKEGQNVTLSCEQNLNHDAMYWYRQDPGQGLRLIYYSQIVNDFQKGDIAEGYSVSREKKESFPLTVTSAQKNPTAFYLCASSQGYGYTFGSGTRLTVV.

The V call is TRBV7-8, the J call TRBJ1-6; the match to TRBD1 covers 7 bases. The CDR3 spans 16 residues. The germline gives CDR1 SGHVS, CDR2 FQNEAQ. With V trimmed by 5 bases and J by 9 bases, 13 bases remained unmatched. DNA for the CDR3: TGTGCCAGCAGCCCCGAAGGGGGCAACGTTGGTTCACCCCTCCACTTT. This translates into CASSPEGGNVGSPLHF.

This clone turned up a few times. This chain uses TRBV27 with TRBJ1-1; D uncertain. Trimming removed 5 bases at V and 6 bases at J, with 19 bases between. This CDR3 is 15 amino acids long. Germline V gene lookup returns CDR1 MNHEY and CDR2 SMNVEV (reference sequence). The CDR3 DNA reads as TGTGCCAGCAGTCCTCCCGGGCCTTTTTCGCCTGAAGCTTTCTTT. Amino acid sequence: CASSPPGPFSPEAFF.

This clone was detected a few times. This chain uses TRBV6-1 with TRBJ1-4; D gene uncertain. The CDR3 has 13 amino acids. Germline V CDR1 and CDR2: MNHNS, SASEGT. V was cut by 9 bases and J by 13 bases, with 21 bases left in between. CDR3 residues: CASRGPPGYRLFF. For the CDR3, the DNA is TGTGCCAGTAGAGGGCCCCCGGGGTACAGACTGTTTTTT.

The chain combines TRBV6-1 with TRBJ1-1, with TRBD1 identical over 8 bases. This CDR3 spans 14 amino acids. The V gene's germline CDR1 is MNHNS and CDR2 SASEGT. V gave up 8 bases and J gave up 2 bases; unmatched junction bases: 7. As DNA, the CDR3 is TGTGCCAGCTCTCCCGGACAGGGAAACACTGAAGCTTTCTTT. The encoded protein is CASSPGQGNTEAFF.

The chain employs TRBV4-1 and TRBJ1-1; no clear D. Trimming removed 2 bases at V and 2 bases at J, with 12 bases between. Germline loops: CDR1 MGHRA, CDR2 YSYEKL. This CDR3 is built from 15 residues. Written as DNA, the CDR3 is TGCGCCAGCAGCCAACTAATCTCAGGAAACACTGAAGCTTTCTTT. Translating it yields CASSQLISGNTEAFF.

The chain links TRBV29-1 to TRBJ2-3; 7 nucleotides match TRBD2. Germline lookup yields CDR1 SQVTM and CDR2 ANQGSEA. V was pared by 4 bases and J by 1 base, with 5 bases of the junction left unmatched. The CDR3 has 14 amino acids. This chain's CDR3 is CSVAGGVGTDTQYF. The CDR3 nucleotides are TGCAGCGTTGCGGGGGGAGTAGGCACAGATACGCAGTATTTT.

This sequence joins TRBV28 and TRBJ2-2; D is ambiguous. Trimming took 2 bases from V and 5 from J, leaving 15 bases between them. The CDR3 contains 16 residues. The germline V gene has CDR1 MDHEN and CDR2 SYDVKM. CDR3 residues: CASSLALLGGTGELFF. In DNA form, the CDR3 reads TGTGCCAGCAGTTTAGCACTGCTTGGTGGGACCGGGGAGCTGTTTTTT.

The rearrangement joins TRBV28 to TRBJ1-5, with 7 bases identical to TRBD1. Germline V gives CDR1 MDHEN, CDR2 SYDVKM. V lost 1 base to trimming and J lost 7 bases; unmatched junction nucleotides: 13. This CDR3 comprises 17 residues. This CDR3 is CASSLFAGTVRQQPQHF. The DNA for the CDR3 is TGTGCCAGCAGTTTATTCGCCGGGACAGTAAGGCAACAGCCCCAGCATTTT.

A word on this clone: At one end, the junction sequence differs from germline, possibly due to a read error. The V and J genes are TRBV19 and TRBJ1-2; D not resolved. Germline assignment: CDR1 LNHDA and CDR2 SQIVND (reference sequence). This CDR3 region has 16 residues. The CDR3 loop is CASSLKASGFGNGCTF. DNA for the CDR3: TGTGCCAGTAGTCTCAAAGCCTCCGGGTTTGGCAATGGCTGCACCTTC.

V usage is TRBV28 and J usage is TRBJ2-4, with D perhaps TRBD1 (5 bases). Germline loops: CDR1 MDHEN, CDR2 SYDVKM. The CDR3 runs 16 residues. The V end was cut by 5 bases, the J end by 0 bases, with 14 bases between. The CDR3 sequence: CASSPGHRIAKNIQYF. CDR3 bases: TGTGCCAGCAGTCCTGGACATAGGATAGCCAAAAACATTCAGTACTTC.

This clone occurred once. The J gene is TRBJ2-3, the V gene TRBV6-6, with TRBD2 matching 12 bases. Germline V lookup: CDR1 MNHNY, CDR2 SVGAGI (reference sequence). The CDR3 has 16 residues. With V trimmed by 6 bases and J by 2 bases, 6 bases remained unmatched. This CDR3 reads CASSSGLAGSTDTQYF. CDR3 coding DNA: TGTGCCAGCAGCTCCGGACTAGCGGGATCCACAGATACGCAGTATTTT.

The chain carries TRBV6-5 and TRBJ2-5; 11 bases match TRBD2. Germline V gene sequence: CDR1 MNHEY, CDR2 SVGAGI. V was clipped by 0 bases and J by 1 base; unmatched bases: 1. This CDR3 has 16 residues. CDR3 protein: CASSYSGTSGQETQYF. CDR3 nucleotides: TGTGCCAGCAGTTACTCCGGGACTAGCGGCCAAGAGACCCAGTACTTC.

The chain joins TRBV9 to TRBJ1-5; D uncertain. CDR3 length: 13 amino acids. The germline V and J ends were trimmed by 3 bases and 6 bases, with 10 bases remaining between them. Germline CDR1 SGDLS, CDR2 YYNGEE. The CDR3 protein is CASSAGGIQPQHF. CDR3 bases: TGTGCCAGCAGCGCCGGAGGAATTCAGCCCCAGCATTTT.

This clone was seen a handful of times. The chain has TRBV19 and TRBJ2-1; 7 bases agree with TRBD1. The CDR3 has 14 residues. Germline lookup yields CDR1 LNHDA and CDR2 SQIVND (reference sequence). Losses at the gene ends were 1 base for V and 4 bases for J; bases not matched to a gene: 1. CDR3 nucleotides: TGTGCCAGTAGTATAGGGACAGGATACAATGAGCAGTTCTTC. The encoded protein is CASSIGTGYNEQFF. Supplemented by reference TRBV19 and TRBJ2-1, the full variable domain reads DGGITQSPKYLFRKEGQNVTLSCEQNLNHDAMYWYRQDPGQGLRLIYYSQIVNDFQKGDIAEGYSVSREKKESFPLTVTSAQKNPTAFYLCASSIGTGYNEQFFGPGTRLTVL.

The rearrangement uses TRBV7-2 and TRBJ2-5; 10 bases line up with TRBD2. With V trimmed by 5 bases and J by 7 bases, 13 bases remained unmatched. Germline V gene sequence: CDR1 SGHTA, CDR2 FQGNSA. There are 16 residues in the CDR3. CDR3 bases: TGTGCCAGCAGCCTCGGACTAAGCGGGGGGGTTTTGACCCAGTACTTC. It yields the protein CASSLGLSGGVLTQYF.

This CDR3 is CASSWTSGSYNEQFF. The CDR3 bases are TGTGCCAGCAGTTGGACTAGCGGGAGTTATAATGAGCAGTTCTTC. V and J are TRBV27 and TRBJ2-1, with 13 bases fitting TRBD2. Germline V gene lookup returns CDR1 MNHEY and CDR2 SMNVEV (reference sequence). The CDR3 sequence is 15 residues long. J gave up 7 bases and V 4 bases, and 4 bases lay outside the gene matches.

The CDR3, as DNA: TGTGCCACCAGCGCAAGGACGGGGACTGAAGCTTTCTTT. As protein: CATSARTGTEAFF. This sequence joins TRBV15 and TRBJ1-1; no reliable D call. Germline V gene sequence: CDR1 LNHNV, CDR2 YYDKDF (reference sequence). V lost 5 bases and J 5 bases, leaving 12 bases between the germline ends. The CDR3 runs 13 residues.

This rearrangement joins TRBV28 to TRBJ2-2; D is possibly TRBD1 (6 bases). Germline CDR1 is MDHEN and CDR2 is SYDVKM. V dropped 2 bases and J dropped 4 bases, with 11 bases sitting between them. The CDR3 covers 15 residues. The CDR3 loop reads CASSLQRGTTGELFF. The CDR3 DNA sequence: TGTGCCAGCAGTTTACAAAGGGGGACCACCGGGGAGCTGTTTTTT.

This clone was seen a few times. The rearrangement links TRBV28 to TRBJ1-3, with D possibly being TRBD1 (6 bases). Germline V lookup: CDR1 MDHEN, CDR2 SYDVKM. Trimming removed 6 bases at V and 3 bases at J, with 12 bases between. The CDR3 runs to 14 residues. CDR3: CASSDTGLGNTIYF. Here the CDR3 DNA reads TGTGCCAGCAGCGATACAGGGCTTGGAAACACCATATATTTT.

This chain connects TRBV13 to TRBJ2-1; D possibly corresponds to TRBD2 (7 bases). V was clipped by 0 bases and J by 7 bases, with 16 bases between them. The CDR3 extends over 16 amino acids. Germline CDR1 PRHDT, CDR2 FYEKMQ (reference sequence). The CDR3 bases are TGTGCCAGCAGCTTAGGGATCGGGGGGCGAGCAAATGAGCAGTTCTTC. Encoded protein: CASSLGIGGRANEQFF.

The chain joins TRBV6-5 to TRBJ2-7; D assignment may be TRBD1 or TRBD2 (5 bases each). The V gene lost 6 bases and the J gene lost 0 bases, with 9 bases spanning the gap. Germline CDR1 MNHEY, CDR2 SVGAGI. The CDR3 spans 13 residues. The chain's CDR3 is CASSPRGSYEQYF. The CDR3 DNA is TGTGCCAGCAGCCCGAGGGGCTCCTACGAGCAGTACTTC.

The chain combines TRBV14 with TRBJ1-2; D is unresolved. Germline CDR1 and CDR2: SGHDN and FVKESK. This CDR3 comprises 16 residues. Deletions cut 0 bases from V and 4 bases from J, with 15 bases between. DNA of the CDR3: TGTGCCAGCAGCCAAGACAGATCCAGGCGCGGCTATGGCTACACCTTC. Translating gives CASSQDRSRRGYGYTF.

This chain connects TRBV28 to TRBJ2-7, with TRBD1 matching 10 bases. The CDR3 has 15 residues. V shed 6 bases, J shed 3 bases, and the junction held 8 bases outside the gene matches. The germline gives CDR1 MDHEN, CDR2 SYDVKM. The CDR3 is CASRPGQGPYYEQYF. CDR3 nucleotides: TGTGCCAGCAGACCGGGACAGGGGCCGTACTACGAGCAGTACTTC.

By frequency in the sample, this clone is hyperexpanded. The gene calls are TRBV15 and TRBJ1-2, with a weak D call TRBD1 (5 bases). Looked up from germline, CDR1 is LNHNV and CDR2 is YYDKDF (reference sequence). The length of the CDR3 is 16 residues. The V end was cut by 0 bases, the J end by 4 bases, with 15 bases between. In DNA, the CDR3 is TGTGCCACCAGCAGAGATCGGGGGACCCAGGTCTATGGCTACACCTTC. This sequence encodes CATSRDRGTQVYGYTF.